The next 16 T cell receptor beta chains were all read from a single sample in a study of CD8 T cells in Susac syndrome. RNA amounts of 0.5 to 1 ug underwent reverse transcription with random hexamers. Via MiXCR, TCRdb re-called the immunoSEQ multiplex PCR reads, giving one row per CDR3 protein. This table has fewer than 140,000 distinct CDR3 sequences, roughly 95% appearing once. Sequencing was done on a sample of CD8+ T cells from PBMCs. These receptors originate from a human donor with Susac syndrome.

The chain couples TRBV12-3 or TRBV12-4 to TRBJ2-5; 13 nucleotides line up with TRBD2. The CDR3 extends over 19 amino acids. Trimming removed 5 bases from V and 6 bases from J; junction bases left unmatched: 18. The CDR3 DNA sequence: TGTGCCAGCAGTGGCCCCGGGACTAGCGGGGCAGGCCCCAAAAAGACCCAGTACTTC. It translates to CASSGPGTSGAGPKKTQYF.

The V gene is TRBV13, the J gene TRBJ1-1, with D uncertain. With 4 bases removed from V and 3 bases from J, the gap between germline ends came to 12 bases. This CDR3 spans 14 amino acids. The germline V gene encodes CDR1 PRHDT and CDR2 FYEKMQ (reference sequence). CDR3 sequence reads: CASSSALGDTEAFF. DNA for the CDR3: TGTGCCAGCAGCTCCGCTCTCGGGGACACTGAAGCTTTCTTT.

V gene TRBV20-1 combines with J gene TRBJ2-1; 9 bases match TRBD2. Germline V lookup: CDR1 DFQATT, CDR2 SNEGSKA (reference sequence). This CDR3 region has 15 residues. V was pared by 1 base and J by 5 bases, with 6 bases of the junction left unmatched. The CDR3, as DNA: TGCAGTGCTAGAGGCGCGGGACTAGCCCACAATGAGCAGTTCTTC. It yields the protein CSARGAGLAHNEQFF.

This sequence joins TRBV3-1 and TRBJ2-1; D gene uncertain. CDR3 size: 14 residues. Germline assignment: CDR1 LGHDT and CDR2 YNNKEL (reference sequence). Deletions cut 4 bases from V and 7 bases from J, with 14 bases between. DNA for the CDR3: TGTGCCAGCAGCCGTGACGTGCGGATGAATGAGCAGTTCTTC. It yields the protein CASSRDVRMNEQFF.

The chain joins TRBV29-1 to TRBJ1-2, with D perhaps matching TRBD1 (6 bases). The V end lost 3 bases, the J end lost 0 bases, and 8 bases lay between the germline ends. CDR1 is SQVTM and CDR2 is ANQGSEA in the germline V gene. The CDR3 spans 13 residues. The CDR3 region is CSVEGGPNYGYTF. CDR3 coding DNA: TGCAGCGTTGAGGGGGGCCCTAACTATGGCTACACCTTC.

The chain joins TRBV15 to TRBJ1-1, with a possible D match to TRBD1 (6 bases). This CDR3 has 14 residues. CDR1 is LNHNV, CDR2 YYDKDF, per germline (reference sequence). Trimming cost V 8 bases and J 1 base, with 14 bases left between them. This CDR3 is CATVTGRANTEAFF. In DNA, the CDR3 is TGTGCCACCGTTACAGGGAGGGCGAACACTGAAGCTTTCTTT.

The rearrangement links TRBV7-9 to TRBJ2-7; D perhaps matches TRBD2 (5 bases). The CDR3 is made up of 14 amino acids. The V gene lost 8 bases and the J gene lost 3 bases, with 17 bases spanning the gap. CDR1 SEHNR and CDR2 FQNEAQ come from the germline V gene (reference sequence). The DNA for the CDR3 is TGTGCCAGCCCCCCCAACCGGGGTAACTACGAGCAGTACTTC. Amino acid sequence: CASPPNRGNYEQYF.

The chain combines TRBV20-1 with TRBJ2-2; 10 bases map to TRBD1. The CDR3 has 15 amino acids. Germline lookup yields CDR1 DFQATT and CDR2 SNEGSKA (reference sequence). V shed 6 bases and J 1 base; nucleotides not matched to a gene: 5. The CDR3 DNA reads TGCAGTGCCCCGGGGACAGGGGAGAACACCGGGGAGCTGTTTTTT. Its translation: CSAPGTGENTGELFF.

This chain links TRBV7-9 with TRBJ2-5; TRBD2 matches 7 bases. This CDR3 has 13 amino acids. Germline loops: CDR1 SEHNR, CDR2 FQNEAQ (reference sequence). The ends lost 3 bases at V and 2 bases at J; junction bases unmatched: 0. CDR3 DNA: TGTGCCAGCAGCTTCGGGGGGCAAGAGACCCAGTACTTC. Encoded protein: CASSFGGQETQYF.

This chain joins TRBV29-1 and TRBJ1-1; D perhaps matches TRBD1 (6 bases). The CDR3 covers 14 residues. Per the germline V gene, CDR1 is SQVTM and CDR2 is ANQGSEA. This chain's CDR3 is CGTAGGEAGTEAFF. CDR3 sequence (DNA): TGCGGCACGGCGGGGGGCGAGGCCGGCACTGAAGCTTTCTTT.

This clonotype was recorded only once. This rearrangement joins TRBV29-1 to TRBJ2-1; D gene uncertain. V dropped 0 bases and J dropped 10 bases, with 7 bases sitting between them. The V gene's germline CDR1 is SQVTM and CDR2 ANQGSEA. The CDR3 covers 11 residues. The CDR3: CSVEDGKEQFF. CDR3 in DNA: TGCAGCGTTGAAGATGGGAAGGAGCAGTTCTTC.

The table lists this clonotype with a count of one. The CDR3 DNA sequence: TGTGCCAGCAGTTTCTTGCAGAACACTGAAGCTTTCTTT. This translates into CASSFLQNTEAFF. This sequence joins TRBV27 and TRBJ1-1; D is unresolved. From germline, CDR1 is MNHEY and CDR2 SMNVEV (reference sequence). The V gene lost 3 bases and the J gene lost 1 base, with 6 bases spanning the gap. This CDR3 is 13 amino acids long.

The rearrangement uses TRBV5-1 and TRBJ2-3; the match to TRBD2 covers 12 bases. Germline CDR1 SGHRS, CDR2 YFSETQ. Trimming removed 4 bases from V and 3 bases from J; junction bases left unmatched: 3. The CDR3 sequence is 15 residues long. CDR3 in amino acids: CASSTGLAGTDTQYF. The CDR3 nucleotides are TGCGCCAGCAGCACAGGACTAGCGGGAACAGATACGCAGTATTTT.

This clonotype is a singleton in its sample. This chain uses TRBV20-1 with TRBJ2-1, with TRBD1 matching 7 bases. Trimming cost V 3 bases and J 4 bases; bases outside gene matches: 9. CDR3 length: 15 amino acids. Germline loops: CDR1 DFQATT, CDR2 SNEGSKA (reference sequence). CDR3 amino acids: CSASLRQGVYNEQFF. In nucleotides, the CDR3 is TGCAGTGCTAGTCTCCGGCAGGGGGTGTACAATGAGCAGTTCTTC.

The rearrangement links TRBV20-1 to TRBJ1-3, with D possibly matching TRBD1 (6 bases). V was clipped by 6 bases and J by 0 bases, with 15 bases between them. Germline V gives CDR1 DFQATT, CDR2 SNEGSKA (reference sequence). CDR3 length: 15 residues. In DNA, the CDR3 is TGCAGTGCGAAGGGGGGACAAATCTCTGGAAACACCATATATTTT. Its protein product is CSAKGGQISGNTIYF.

The chain links TRBV29-1 to TRBJ2-1, with 8 bases fitting TRBD1. This CDR3 comprises 16 residues. V was pared by 3 bases and J by 9 bases, with 16 bases of the junction left unmatched. Germline CDR1 and CDR2: SQVTM and ANQGSEA. The CDR3 region has the DNA TGCAGCGTTGAGGCTCGGGGACAGGTTTACATTCCTGAGCAGTTCTTC. Translating gives CSVEARGQVYIPEQFF.